The clone carrying this TCR beta chain has just a few counts. What it binds is unknown. Time point defined: pre-sensitization, week 0. Sample treatment: therapeutic diphenylcyclopropenone sensitization with weekly scalp DPC. The sample is drawn from a study of human T cells and chemical hapten exposure. Study-level points and caveats: Relative to controls, expanded TCRs formed significantly more large CDR3 similarity clusters.

How the authors handled the data: The median was approximately 89,000 TCRs per sample, ranging roughly 23,224 to 750,000. TCRdb reanalysed the RACE reads using MiXCR and keeps one entry per CDR3 protein. TCRdb, not the authors, supplied the V and J calls. Of some 250,000 distinct CDR3 sequences listed, around 7.3% are singletons. Germline V gene lookup returns CDR1 MGHDK and CDR2 SYGVNS. V lost 1 base, J lost 0 bases, and 9 bases lay in between. The CDR3 is made up of 15 amino acids. The sequence derives from a man younger than 35 with alopecia areata. Some clones in this sample may be carry-over from other donors' samples. This specimen consisted of whole blood, obtained in connection with sensitization to the hapten diphenylcyclopropenone (DPC). The V call is TRBV25-1, the J call TRBJ1-2; the D gene is possibly TRBD1 (5 bases). CDR3 nucleotides: TGTGCCAGCAGTGAATTACAGGATGCTAACTATGGCTACACCTTC. Amino acid sequence: CASSELQDANYGYTF.